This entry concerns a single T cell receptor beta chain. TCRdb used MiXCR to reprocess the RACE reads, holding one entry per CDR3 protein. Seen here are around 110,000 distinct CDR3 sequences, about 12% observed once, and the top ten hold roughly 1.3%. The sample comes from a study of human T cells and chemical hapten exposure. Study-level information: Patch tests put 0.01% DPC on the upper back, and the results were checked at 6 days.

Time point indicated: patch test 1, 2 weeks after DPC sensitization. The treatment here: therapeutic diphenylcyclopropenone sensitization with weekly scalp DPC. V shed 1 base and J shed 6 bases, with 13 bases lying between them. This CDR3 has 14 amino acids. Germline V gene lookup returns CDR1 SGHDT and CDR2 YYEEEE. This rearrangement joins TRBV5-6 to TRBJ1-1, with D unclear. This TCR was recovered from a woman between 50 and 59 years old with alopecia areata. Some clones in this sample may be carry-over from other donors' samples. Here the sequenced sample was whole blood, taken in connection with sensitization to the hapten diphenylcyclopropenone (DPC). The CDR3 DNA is TGTGCCAGCAGCTTGCGAGGGCCGAGTCCTGAAGCTTTCTTT. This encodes CASSLRGPSPEAFF.